This section outlines one T cell receptor beta chain sequence together with its context. In the authors' workflow: Estimates of nucleated cell counts were drawn from the amplification of reference gene primers. Using immunoSEQ multiplex PCR, the repertoire was profiled, and TCRdb retains in-frame clones only, with some absent. V and J calls and clone size are those listed in that table; D and trimming were worked out from the DNA. This sample has roughly 120,000 clones, with roughly 90% found just once. The sample is drawn from a study of blood T cell repertoires in COVID-19. The CDR3 covers 15 residues. Between the trimmed V and J ends, which lost 0 bases and 4 bases, there was a span of 12 bases. CDR1 is MGHRA and CDR2 is YSYEKL in the germline V gene.

The chain couples TRBV4-1 to TRBJ1-2; a weak D match, TRBD1 (6 bases). The sequence was collected from a man aged 50 to 60 with active COVID-19. The sample taken for sequencing was peripheral blood. The CDR3 is CASSQEGAGFYGYTF. The CDR3 DNA follows: TGCGCCAGCAGCCAAGAGGGGGCAGGTTTCTATGGCTACACCTTC.